One TCR beta chain is described in this entry. Antigen specificity is unknown. The data derive from a study of OX40 agonist ivuxolimab in advanced cancers. The overall study: Dosing consisted of intravenous ivuxolimab at 0.01 to 10 mg/kg every 2 weeks. Three partial responders included one hepatocellular carcinoma patient and two cutaneous melanoma patients.

This CDR3 is 13 amino acids long. In germline, CDR1 is SQVTM, CDR2 ANQGSEA. V lost 0 bases and J lost 4, with 9 bases in between. Produced via immunoSEQ multiplex PCR; TCRdb's table is partial and in-frame only. The sample has around 40,000 clones, 65% to 85% seen once; the top ten hold just over 5%. Study-wide results and caveats: CD8+ T cells showed, on average, more clonal expansion than CD4+ cells.

The material sequenced was CD4+ or CD8+ T cells sorted from blood, taken in a trial of the OX40 agonist ivuxolimab. This TCR derives from an adult with an advanced solid tumor such as melanoma, head and neck, liver or kidney cancer. The rearrangement joins TRBV29-1 to TRBJ1-2, with D maybe TRBD1 (6 bases). This CDR3 is CSVEDRTAYGYTF. CDR3 bases: TGCAGCGTTGAAGATAGGACAGCCTATGGCTACACCTTC. Full variable domain (rest looked up from reference TRBV29-1 and TRBJ1-2): SAVISQKPSRDICQRGTSLTIQCQVDSQVTMMFWYRQQPGQSLTLIATANQGSEATYESGFVIDKFPISRPNLTFSTLTVSNMSPEDSSIYLCSVEDRTAYGYTFGSGTRLTVV.